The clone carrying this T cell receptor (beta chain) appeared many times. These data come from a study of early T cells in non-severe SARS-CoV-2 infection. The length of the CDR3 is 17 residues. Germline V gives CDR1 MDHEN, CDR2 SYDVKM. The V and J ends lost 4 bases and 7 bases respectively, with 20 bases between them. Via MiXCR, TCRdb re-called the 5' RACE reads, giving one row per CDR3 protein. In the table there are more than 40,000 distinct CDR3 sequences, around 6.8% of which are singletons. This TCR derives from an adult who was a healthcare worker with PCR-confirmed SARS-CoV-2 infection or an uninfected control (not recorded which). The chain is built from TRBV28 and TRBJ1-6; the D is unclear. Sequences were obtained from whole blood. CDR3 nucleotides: TGTGCCAGCAGTTACCTTATGAGGGCCCTTCTAAATTCACCCCTCCACTTT. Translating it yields CASSYLMRALLNSPLHF.